Listed below are T cell receptor beta chains from one sample, sequenced in a study of CXCR3-negative and CXCR3-positive naive CD8 T cells. TCRdb reprocessed the 5' RACE reads and keeps a single row for each CDR3 protein, giving no DNA. This repertoire includes about 84,000 distinct CDR3 sequences. Material for sequencing was naive CXCR3+ CD8+ T cells from blood. The receptors come from a human donor in good health. Some clones in this sample may be carry-over from other donors' samples. Both conserved end residues are part of each CDR3. Fields, in order: CDR3 length, J gene, V gene, CDR3 protein.

CDR3 length: 15; J gene: TRBJ1-2; V gene: TRBV7-9; CDR3 protein: CASSNRDTWWYGYTF
CDR3 length: 14; J gene: TRBJ1-2; V gene: TRBV20-1; CDR3 protein: CSARDVRYSDGYTF
CDR3 length: 15; J gene: TRBJ2-1; V gene: TRBV9; CDR3 protein: CASSGNRDSSNEQFF
CDR3 length: 13; J gene: TRBJ2-5; V gene: TRBV28; CDR3 protein: CASSDPTEETQYF
CDR3 length: 16; J gene: TRBJ2-1; V gene: TRBV24-1; CDR3 protein: CATSDLRGTGINEQFF
CDR3 length: 15; J gene: TRBJ2-7; V gene: TRBV4-1; CDR3 protein: CASSQKGLAEYEQYF
CDR3 length: 19; J gene: TRBJ2-6; V gene: TRBV14; CDR3 protein: CASSQVLAGGFSGANVLTF
CDR3 length: 14; J gene: TRBJ2-7; V gene: TRBV12-3/TRBV12-4; CDR3 protein: CASSRGLNSYEQYF
CDR3 length: 16; J gene: TRBJ1-6; V gene: TRBV4-3; CDR3 protein: CASSQEARAYNSPLHF
CDR3 length: 15; J gene: TRBJ2-3; V gene: TRBV7-9; CDR3 protein: CASSLLAGGSDTQYF
CDR3 length: 15; J gene: TRBJ1-1; V gene: TRBV14; CDR3 protein: CASSQFRGGNTEAFF
CDR3 length: 18; J gene: TRBJ1-1; V gene: TRBV7-2; CDR3 protein: CASSSLFPGTPGGSEAFF
CDR3 length: 14; J gene: TRBJ2-1; V gene: TRBV9; CDR3 protein: CASSIQTVYNELFF
CDR3 length: 15; J gene: TRBJ2-5; V gene: TRBV20-1; CDR3 protein: CSASPGQGAGETQYF
CDR3 length: 15; J gene: TRBJ1-4; V gene: TRBV28; CDR3 protein: CASSLKTGTGEKLFF
CDR3 length: 12; J gene: TRBJ1-2; V gene: TRBV19; CDR3 protein: CASRTGGLSYTF
CDR3 length: 15; J gene: TRBJ2-7; V gene: TRBV28; CDR3 protein: CASSREGQGAYEQYF
CDR3 length: 12; J gene: TRBJ2-7; V gene: TRBV3-2; CDR3 protein: CASSQDGHEQYF
CDR3 length: 11; J gene: TRBJ1-2; V gene: TRBV12-3/TRBV12-4; CDR3 protein: CASSPGYGYTF
CDR3 length: 15; J gene: TRBJ1-5; V gene: TRBV19; CDR3 protein: CASSTPTGGNQPQHF
CDR3 length: 15; J gene: TRBJ1-6; V gene: TRBV20-1; CDR3 protein: CSARGGDTYLAPLHF
CDR3 length: 14; J gene: TRBJ1-1; V gene: TRBV19; CDR3 protein: CASSIVQGGTEAFF
CDR3 length: 12; J gene: TRBJ2-1; V gene: TRBV6-6; CDR3 protein: CASSSTPNEQFF
CDR3 length: 14; J gene: TRBJ2-5; V gene: TRBV6-2/TRBV6-3; CDR3 protein: CASRPGFSGETQYF
CDR3 length: 14; J gene: TRBJ2-7; V gene: TRBV12-3/TRBV12-4; CDR3 protein: CASSSGGAFTEQYF
CDR3 length: 12; J gene: TRBJ2-7; V gene: TRBV14; CDR3 protein: CASSQGGPEQYF
CDR3 length: 13; J gene: TRBJ1-2; V gene: TRBV28; CDR3 protein: CASSLGGNYGYTF
CDR3 length: 13; J gene: TRBJ2-1; V gene: TRBV20-1; CDR3 protein: CSASLGLPEEQFF
CDR3 length: 12; J gene: TRBJ2-3; V gene: TRBV29-1; CDR3 protein: CSALEVSDTQYF
CDR3 length: 19; J gene: TRBJ2-3; V gene: TRBV28; CDR3 protein: CASSLGTPALATSTDTQYF
CDR3 length: 14; J gene: TRBJ2-4; V gene: TRBV29-1; CDR3 protein: CSVDAEGDKNIQYF
CDR3 length: 14; J gene: TRBJ1-1; V gene: TRBV6-5; CDR3 protein: CASRLGQKNTEAFF
CDR3 length: 11; J gene: TRBJ2-1; V gene: TRBV7-8; CDR3 protein: CASRKAGWTFF
CDR3 length: 14; J gene: TRBJ2-7; V gene: TRBV6-5; CDR3 protein: CASSYSGSWEEQYF
CDR3 length: 14; J gene: TRBJ1-1; V gene: TRBV27; CDR3 protein: CASSLLSTNTEAFF
CDR3 length: 11; J gene: TRBJ2-2; V gene: TRBV12-3/TRBV12-4; CDR3 protein: CANDVTGELFF
CDR3 length: 18; J gene: TRBJ2-3; V gene: TRBV5-1; CDR3 protein: CASSLVVGGPSSTDTQYF
CDR3 length: 13; J gene: TRBJ2-3; V gene: TRBV5-6; CDR3 protein: CASSSAWTDTQYF
CDR3 length: 15; J gene: TRBJ2-1; V gene: TRBV7-9; CDR3 protein: CASSLRGRAYNEQFF
CDR3 length: 14; J gene: TRBJ2-7; V gene: TRBV6-2/TRBV6-3; CDR3 protein: CASSVAGVQNEQYF
CDR3 length: 12; J gene: TRBJ2-4; V gene: TRBV2; CDR3 protein: CASRGGKNIQYF
CDR3 length: 17; J gene: TRBJ1-5; V gene: TRBV21-1; CDR3 protein: CASSKEQARRSNQPQHF
CDR3 length: 13; J gene: TRBJ2-2; V gene: TRBV9; CDR3 protein: CASSVKSTGELFF
CDR3 length: 17; J gene: TRBJ2-1; V gene: TRBV5-1; CDR3 protein: CASSLAVGVRGYNEQFF
CDR3 length: 12; J gene: TRBJ1-2; V gene: TRBV20-1; CDR3 protein: CSASPGPYGYTF
CDR3 length: 16; J gene: TRBJ2-4; V gene: TRBV27; CDR3 protein: CASSSQGGNGKNIQYF
CDR3 length: 13; J gene: TRBJ1-1; V gene: TRBV30; CDR3 protein: CAWSAGWGTEAFF
CDR3 length: 12; J gene: TRBJ1-1; V gene: TRBV4-1; CDR3 protein: CASSTAVGQAFF